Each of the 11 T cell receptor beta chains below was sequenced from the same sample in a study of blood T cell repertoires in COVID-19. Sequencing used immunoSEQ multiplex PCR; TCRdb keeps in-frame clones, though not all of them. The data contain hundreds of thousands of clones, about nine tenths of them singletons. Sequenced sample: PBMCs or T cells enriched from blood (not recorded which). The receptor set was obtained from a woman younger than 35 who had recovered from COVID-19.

CDR3 sequence reads: CASSLVGGGNEQFF. The CDR3 DNA reads as TGTGCCAGCAGCTTAGTGGGAGGGGGCAATGAGCAGTTCTTC. The chain uses TRBV13 and TRBJ2-1, with D possibly TRBD2 on 7 matching bases. This CDR3 comprises 14 residues. Germline CDR1 and CDR2: PRHDT and FYEKMQ (reference sequence). V lost 1 base, J lost 6 bases, and 10 bases lay in between. Looking up the rest from reference TRBV13 and TRBJ2-1 gives the full variable domain: AAGVIQSPRHLIKEKRETATLKCYPIPRHDTVYWYQQGPGQDPQFLISFYEKMQSDKGSIPDRFSAQQFSDYHSELNMSSLELGDSALYFCASSLVGGGNEQFFGPGTRLTVL.

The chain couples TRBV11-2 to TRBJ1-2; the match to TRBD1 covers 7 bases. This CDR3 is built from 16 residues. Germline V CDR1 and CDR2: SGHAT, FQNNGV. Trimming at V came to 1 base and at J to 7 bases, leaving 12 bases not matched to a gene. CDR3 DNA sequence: TGTGCCAGCAGCTTAGCCCCCGCGGACAGGATGCGTGGCTACACCTTC. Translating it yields CASSLAPADRMRGYTF.

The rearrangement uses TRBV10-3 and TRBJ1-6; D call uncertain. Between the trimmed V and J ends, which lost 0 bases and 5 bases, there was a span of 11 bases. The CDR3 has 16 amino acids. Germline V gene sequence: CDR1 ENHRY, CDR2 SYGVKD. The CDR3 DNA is TGTGCCATCAGTGAGTCCGTAGGCCTAGATAATTCACCCCTCCACTTT. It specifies CAISESVGLDNSPLHF.

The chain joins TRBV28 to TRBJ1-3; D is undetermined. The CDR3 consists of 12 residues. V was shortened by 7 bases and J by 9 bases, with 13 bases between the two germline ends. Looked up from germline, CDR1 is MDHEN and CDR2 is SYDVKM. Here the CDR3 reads CASTDKPPTIYF. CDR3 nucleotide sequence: TGTGCCAGCACCGATAAGCCGCCCACCATATATTTT.

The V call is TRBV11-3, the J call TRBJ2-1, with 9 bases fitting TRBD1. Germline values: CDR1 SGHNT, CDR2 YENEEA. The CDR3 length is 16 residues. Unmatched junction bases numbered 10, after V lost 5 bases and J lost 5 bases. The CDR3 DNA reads TGTGCCAGCAGCCCCGGCACTTGGACAGGGGACAATGAGCAGTTCTTC. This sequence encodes CASSPGTWTGDNEQFF.

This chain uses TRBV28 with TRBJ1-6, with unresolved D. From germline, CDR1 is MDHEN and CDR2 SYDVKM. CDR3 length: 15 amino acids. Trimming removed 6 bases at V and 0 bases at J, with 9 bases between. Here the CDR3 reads CASSGESSYNSPLHF. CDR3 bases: TGTGCCAGCAGCGGAGAAAGCTCCTATAATTCACCCCTCCACTTT.

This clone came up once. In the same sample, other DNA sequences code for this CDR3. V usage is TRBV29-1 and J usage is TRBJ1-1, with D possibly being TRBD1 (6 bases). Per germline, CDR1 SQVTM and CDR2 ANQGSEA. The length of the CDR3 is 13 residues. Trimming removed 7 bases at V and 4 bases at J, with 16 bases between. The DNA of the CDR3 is TGCAGCGCGGGAGGGGGGGTTGGCACTGAAGCTTTCTTT. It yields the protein CSAGGGVGTEAFF.

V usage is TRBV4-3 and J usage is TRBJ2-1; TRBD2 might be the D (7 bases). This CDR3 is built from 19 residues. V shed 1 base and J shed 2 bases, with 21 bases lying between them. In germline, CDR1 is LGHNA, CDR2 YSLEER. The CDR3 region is CASSQGYWAGADAYNEQFF. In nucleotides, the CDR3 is TGCGCCAGCAGCCAAGGGTATTGGGCGGGGGCGGATGCCTACAATGAGCAGTTCTTC.

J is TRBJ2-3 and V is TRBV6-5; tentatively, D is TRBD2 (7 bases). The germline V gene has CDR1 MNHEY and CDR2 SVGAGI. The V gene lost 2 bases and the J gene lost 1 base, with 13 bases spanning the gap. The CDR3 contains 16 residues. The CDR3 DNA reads TGTGCCAGCAGTTACGGGGGGGCTCTAGGCACAGATACGCAGTATTTT. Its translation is CASSYGGALGTDTQYF.

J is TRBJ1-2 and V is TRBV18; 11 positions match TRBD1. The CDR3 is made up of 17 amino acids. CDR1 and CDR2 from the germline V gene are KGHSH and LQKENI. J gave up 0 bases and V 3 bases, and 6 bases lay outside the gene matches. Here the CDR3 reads CASSPGDRGFSNYGYTF. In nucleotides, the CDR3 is TGTGCCAGCTCACCGGGGGACAGGGGGTTTTCTAACTATGGCTACACCTTC.

CDR3 amino acids: CASSPTPGELFF. The CDR3 DNA follows: TGTGCCAGCAGCCCAACACCCGGGGAGCTGTTTTTT. The chain carries TRBV7-9 and TRBJ2-2; D call uncertain. The CDR3 spans 12 residues. Per the germline V gene, CDR1 is SEHNR and CDR2 is FQNEAQ (reference sequence). Trimming took 5 bases from V and 6 from J, leaving 7 bases between them.